Presented here are 14 T cell receptor beta chains from one specimen sequenced in a study of cytomegalovirus exposure and HLA in healthy donors. Researchers ran the PCR with 60 Vbeta and 13 Jbeta primers. The table came from immunoSEQ multiplex PCR; TCRdb's copy has only in-frame clones and leaves some out. The repertoire holds 100,000 to 150,000 clones, with over 70% as singletons. Sequencing was performed on PBMCs. All receptors derive from a man aged 18-30 years in good health and CMV-seropositive.

The V gene is TRBV10-3, the J gene TRBJ1-1; tentatively, D is TRBD1 (6 bases). V was trimmed by 3 bases and J by 14 bases, leaving 16 bases between them. This CDR3 is built from 12 residues. CDR1 is ENHRY, CDR2 SYGVKD, per germline. The CDR3 loop is CAISEPGDPPFF. The DNA for the CDR3 is TGTGCCATCAGTGAACCAGGGGACCCGCCCTTCTTT.

CDR3 region: CATSARRQETQYF. CDR3 sequence (DNA): TGTGCCACCAGCGCCAGAAGACAAGAGACCCAGTACTTC. The V and J genes are TRBV15 and TRBJ2-5; D call uncertain. This CDR3 is 13 amino acids long. Germline V lookup: CDR1 LNHNV, CDR2 YYDKDF (reference sequence). Trimming removed 5 bases at V and 2 bases at J, with 9 bases between.

This clone appeared a few times. The J gene is TRBJ2-3, the V gene TRBV6-5, with 9 bases aligning to TRBD1. The CDR3 length is 16 residues. V lost 2 bases to trimming and J lost 1 base; unmatched junction nucleotides: 4. Per germline, CDR1 MNHEY and CDR2 SVGAGI. The DNA of the CDR3 is TGTGCCAGCAGTTACGGGGACAGGGCGGGCACAGATACGCAGTATTTT. This translates into CASSYGDRAGTDTQYF.

The chain is built from TRBV5-1 and TRBJ1-2; TRBD1 aligns across 7 bases. Per the germline V gene, CDR1 is SGHRS and CDR2 is YFSETQ. The trim removed 3 bases at V and 4 bases at J, leaving 6 bases unmatched. CDR3 length: 14 residues. The CDR3 DNA sequence: TGCGCCAGCAGCTCCGGGACAGTAGGCTATGGCTACACCTTC. Translating gives CASSSGTVGYGYTF.

V gene TRBV6-5 combines with J gene TRBJ2-7; 8 bases align to TRBD2. Germline V gives CDR1 MNHEY, CDR2 SVGAGI. This CDR3 has 13 amino acids. The junction had 7 bases not matched to a gene; V was cut back by 6 bases and J by 6 bases. CDR3 sequence reads: CASRRTSSGEQYF. For the CDR3, the DNA is TGTGCCAGCAGAAGGACTAGCTCCGGCGAGCAGTACTTC.

This clone was picked up a small number of times. The chain joins TRBV6-4 to TRBJ1-1, with a tentative D call TRBD1 (6 bases). Trimming left V 2 bases short and J 6 bases short, with 16 bases between. The CDR3 covers 15 residues. Germline loops: CDR1 MRHNA, CDR2 SNTAGT. The CDR3 DNA follows: TGTGCCAGCAGTGACACGCCCGAAGGGACATCTGAAGCTTTCTTT. Its translation: CASSDTPEGTSEAFF.

The V call is TRBV5-5, the J call TRBJ2-1, with D perhaps matching TRBD1 (6 bases). Between the trimmed V and J ends, which lost 0 bases and 5 bases, there was a span of 9 bases. Germline values: CDR1 SGHKS, CDR2 YYEKEE (reference sequence). The CDR3 extends over 14 amino acids. In nucleotides, the CDR3 is TGTGCCAGCAGCTTGGGGACAGAAGACAATGAGCAGTTCTTC. Translating it yields CASSLGTEDNEQFF.

The V and J genes are TRBV29-1 and TRBJ1-1; D perhaps matches TRBD1 (5 bases). In germline, CDR1 is SQVTM, CDR2 ANQGSEA. The germline V and J ends were trimmed by 5 bases and 4 bases, with 14 bases remaining between them. This CDR3 is built from 13 residues. The CDR3 DNA reads TGCAGCGTTTTTGGGGCGCGGGGCACTGAAGCTTTCTTT. Translation: CSVFGARGTEAFF.

The J gene is TRBJ2-1, the V gene TRBV7-6; 9 bases align to TRBD1. The CDR3 has 16 residues. V shed 2 bases and J 4 bases; nucleotides not matched to a gene: 6. CDR1 and CDR2 from the germline V gene are SGHVS and FNYEAQ. The CDR3 nucleotides read TGTGCCAGCAGCTTACCGGACAGGGGTTTTTACAATGAGCAGTTCTTC. Translated: CASSLPDRGFYNEQFF.

The chain joins TRBV18 to TRBJ1-4, with unresolved D. The ends were cut back, 3 bases at V and 7 bases at J, with 21 bases in the middle. Germline CDR1 is KGHSH and CDR2 is LQKENI. The CDR3 covers 17 residues. The CDR3 DNA is TGTGCCAGCTCACCCACATTAACGGGCCCGGGGTCTGAAAAACTGTTTTTT. It is translated as CASSPTLTGPGSEKLFF.

This chain links TRBV19 with TRBJ2-5; D remains unclear. This CDR3 contains 14 residues. Deletions cut 0 bases from V and 0 bases from J, with 5 bases between. Germline loops: CDR1 LNHDA, CDR2 SQIVND (reference sequence). For the CDR3, the DNA is TGTGCCAGTAGTATAGACCCGTACCAAGAGACCCAGTACTTC. Encoded protein: CASSIDPYQETQYF.

The genes are TRBV19 and TRBJ2-2; the D gene is possibly TRBD2 (6 bases). The ends were cut back, 6 bases at V and 7 bases at J, with 18 bases in the middle. The length of the CDR3 is 15 residues. Germline loops: CDR1 LNHDA, CDR2 SQIVND (reference sequence). The CDR3: CASRSGELAVGELFF. The CDR3 DNA follows: TGTGCCAGTAGGTCGGGGGAGCTGGCCGTCGGGGAGCTGTTTTTT.

The V call is TRBV2, the J call TRBJ1-4; 9 bases align to TRBD1. V was pared by 6 bases and J by 4 bases, with 3 bases of the junction left unmatched. The CDR3 is made up of 14 amino acids. Looked up from germline, CDR1 is SNHLY and CDR2 is FYNNEI. This chain's CDR3 is CASRGQGLNEKLFF. DNA of the CDR3: TGTGCCAGCAGGGGACAGGGACTTAATGAAAAACTGTTTTTT.

This clone was detected only once. The J gene is TRBJ1-5, the V gene TRBV6-5; unclear D gene. The V end lost 2 bases, the J end lost 5 bases, and 7 bases lay between the germline ends. This CDR3 is built from 13 residues. CDR1 is MNHEY, CDR2 SVGAGI, per germline. The CDR3 spells CASSYAEDQPQHF. The DNA of the CDR3 is TGTGCCAGCAGTTACGCAGAGGATCAGCCCCAGCATTTT.